What follows describes a single TCR beta chain. The CDR3 loop spans 15 amino acids. Germline trimming cut 0 bases from V and 3 bases from J; bases unmatched to any gene: 4. The germline CDR1 and CDR2 sequences are SGHDT and YYEEEE. The protocol was immunoSEQ multiplex PCR, while the TCRdb copy is restricted to in-frame clones and leaves out a portion. The sample includes about 120,000 clones, 75% to 95% seen only once; the top ten take approximately 1.5%. The data were taken from a study of T cells after somatic rescue of genetic block. The sequenced sample was peripheral blood mononuclear cells (PBMCs). The source is a woman younger than 30. This chain connects TRBV5-6 to TRBJ2-5; 8 bases line up with TRBD2. The CDR3 coding sequence is TGTGCCAGCAGCTTGGGCCCAGCGGGGGAAGAGACCCAGTACTTC. It codes for CASSLGPAGEETQYF.